What follows are 8 T cell receptor beta chains derived from one specimen sequenced in a study of spatial heterogeneity in lung cancer. Antigens of these TCRs are unknown. General study results and limits: Higher tumor mutation counts went along with higher counts of expanded intratumoral alpha and beta TCRs.

Noted time point: sample taken at primary tumor resection. TCRdb re-called the 5' RACE reads with MiXCR, one entry per CDR3 protein. The sample includes about 4,000 distinct CDR3 sequences, 10% to 11% of them seen just once. This sample comprised lung tumor tissue, obtained at surgery. All receptors come from a male donor with early-stage non-small cell lung cancer.

This clonotype was seen a few times. The V and J genes are TRBV4-3 and TRBJ2-3; tentatively, D is TRBD2 (5 bases). Germline CDR1 is LGHNA and CDR2 is YSLEER. Trimming left V 1 base short and J 5 bases short, with 10 bases between. The CDR3 runs to 14 residues. For the CDR3, the DNA is TGCGCCAGCAGCCAAGGTTTTCGGGGAGATACGCAGTATTTT. Translating gives CASSQGFRGDTQYF.

J is TRBJ1-3 and V is TRBV11-2; tentatively, D is TRBD1 (6 bases). In germline, CDR1 is SGHAT, CDR2 FQNNGV. V was cut by 3 bases and J by 4 bases, with 10 bases left in between. The CDR3 spans 14 residues. The CDR3 DNA sequence: TGTGCCAGCAGCTTTTATCAGGGGGGAAACACCATATATTTT. Translated: CASSFYQGGNTIYF.

This clonotype was observed a handful of times. The chain recombines TRBV20-1 with TRBJ2-5; D gene ambiguous. The V and J ends lost 0 bases and 4 bases respectively, with 9 bases between them. The germline V gene has CDR1 DFQATT and CDR2 SNEGSKA (reference sequence). The CDR3 contains 13 residues. As DNA, the CDR3 is TGCAGTGCTAGAGAGGCTTTGTCAGAGACCCAGTACTTC. Protein: CSAREALSETQYF.

Of note for this clonotype: This may stem from a read error, because a much larger clone lies one nucleotide away. The chain is built from TRBV29-1 and TRBJ2-5; D is undetermined. The germline V gene encodes CDR1 SQVTM and CDR2 ANQGSEA. This CDR3 is built from 10 residues. DNA of the CDR3: TGCAGCGCCTTGTATGAGACCCAGAACTTC. It is translated as CSALYETQNF.

V usage is TRBV5-1 and J usage is TRBJ1-6; D may be TRBD1 (5 bases). V lost 7 bases and J 10 bases, leaving 15 bases between the germline ends. Germline CDR1 is SGHRS and CDR2 is YFSETQ. This CDR3 region has 13 residues. CDR3 loop: CASAGGKDSPLHF. The CDR3 DNA reads TGCGCCAGCGCCGGGGGTAAAGACTCACCCCTCCACTTT. Full variable domain (outside the CDR3, taken from reference TRBV5-1 and TRBJ1-6): KAGVTQTPRYLIKTRGQQVTLSCSPISGHRSVSWYQQTPGQGLQFLFEYFSETQRNKGNFPGRFSGRQFSNSRSEMNVSTLELGDSALYLCASAGGKDSPLHFGNGTRLTVT.

In its sample, this clonotype was seen a few times. This rearrangement joins TRBV12-3 or TRBV12-4 to TRBJ2-1; 9 bases are shared with TRBD2. Trimming at V came to 3 bases and at J to 10 bases, leaving 10 bases not matched to a gene. The CDR3 runs to 15 residues. As DNA, the CDR3 is TGTGCCAGCAGTTTGAAGCGGGAGGCTTCAGGGGAGCAGTTCTTC. This gives the protein CASSLKREASGEQFF.

By frequency in the sample, this clonotype is medium-sized (0.01 to 0.1%). The gene calls are TRBV20-1 and TRBJ2-3; 11 bases map to TRBD2. This CDR3 is 16 amino acids long. Germline CDR1 is DFQATT and CDR2 is SNEGSKA (reference sequence). V gave up 5 bases and J gave up 0 bases; unmatched junction bases: 7. CDR3 DNA sequence: TGCAGTGCTGTACCGGGACTAGCGGAGAGCACAGATACGCAGTATTTT. Encoded protein: CSAVPGLAESTDTQYF.

Within the sample, this clonotype is medium-sized. The rearrangement uses TRBV6-5 and TRBJ1-4; TRBD1 is a possible D gene (5 bases). The germline V gene encodes CDR1 MNHEY and CDR2 SVGAGI. This CDR3 region has 15 residues. Between the trimmed V and J ends, which lost 2 bases and 6 bases, there was a span of 13 bases. The CDR3 sequence is CASSYRGDRDEKLFF. The CDR3 DNA is TGTGCCAGCAGTTACAGGGGAGATCGTGATGAAAAACTGTTTTTT.